This TCR beta chain originates from a study of blood T cell repertoires in COVID-19 (dated by TCRdb to about 2020). Study-wide context: The collaborator samples originated in the United States, Italy and Spain and spanned the acute and convalescent phases of COVID-19. The repertoires were released in a freely available public database meant as a resource for research on the immune response to SARS-CoV-2. Where HLA class I and class II types were available, the types were taken from metadata supplied by the sample provider, not from assay-based typing. The material from the prospective study consisted of cDNA or gDNA derived from T cells, B-cell-depleted T cells, or PBMCs. Sample metadata almost always included a de-identified subject ID, COVID-19 status, age in years and sex. Deeply sampled blood TCRbeta repertoires from subjects exposed to, actively infected with, or recovered from COVID-19 were included in the dataset. Samples were obtained from the ongoing ImmuneRACE study (first 160 participants) and from about 1,300 subjects provided by 6 global collaborators. What the authors observed across the whole study: The quantity of clinical and demographic metadata differed by source and by participant and was supplied without curation.

The cysteine opens and the phenylalanine closes a CDR3 of 14 amino acids. Only the CDR3 portion is preserved as DNA: 42 bases, with reading frame beginning at the first base. V gives up 2 bases and J gives up 4 bases, and the segment between their germline ends measures 11 bases. Looking up the germline V gene yields CDR1 MNHNS and CDR2 SASEGT. Each collaborating institution followed its own protocols to collect whole blood in K2EDTA tubes. Collaborator samples were shipped for TCRbeta analysis as frozen whole blood, isolated PBMCs, or DNA extracted from either sample type. TCRbeta CDR3 regions were amplified from genomic DNA by means of the immunoSEQ Assay, a bias-controlled multiplex PCR. On the study's bioinformatics: Within the assay, amplification of reference gene primers was used to estimate how many nucleated cells each sample contained. Sequence reads were collapsed and filtered to measure the absolute abundance of every unique TCRbeta CDR3 rearrangement. Productive Simpson clonality was computed per sample as the square root of Simpson's diversity index over productive rearrangements. Sourced from immuneACCESS, this table was stored by TCRdb with only in-frame sequences that have V and J called. A share of the clones is absent; for the studies checked, an unresolved V gene accounts for under half, and the remainder has no known explanation. That table supplies the V and J calls and clone size; D and trimming were determined from the DNA. In all, the sample holds approximately 90,000 clones, and 75% to 90% of those were seen once. The top ten clones comprise over 15% of the sample.

Concerning this clone: The antigen it recognizes is unknown. No quality values exist for individual bases; no much larger clone is one base distant.

Material: peripheral blood. Rearrangement joined TRBV6-1 to TRBJ1-2, with an unclear D gene assignment. The clonotype originates from a woman aged 80 or older with acute or convalescent COVID-19. CDR3 loop: CASSEFTDFYGYTF. At the DNA level, the sequence is TGTGCCAGCAGTGAATTCACGGACTTCTATGGCTACACCTTC.